This entry lists 19 T cell receptor beta chains sequenced from one sample in a study of T-cell reconstitution after alpha-beta-depleted transplantation in children. A TCRbeta library incorporating unique molecular identifiers was prepared. TCRdb re-called the PCR reads with MiXCR, one entry per CDR3 protein. This table has roughly 280,000 distinct CDR3 sequences, 11% appearing once. The sample in question was peripheral blood, obtained 180 days after TCRalphabeta/CD19-depleted stem cell transplant. The origin of the receptors is a male patient aged 2-15 years who had a stem cell transplant for chronic granulomatous disease, so the T cells may come from the graft donor.

This clonotype was seen ten or more times. The chain has TRBV5-5 and TRBJ2-5, with TRBD1 as a possible D gene (5 bases). Germline V gives CDR1 SGHKS, CDR2 YYEKEE (reference sequence). The V and J ends lost 6 bases and 7 bases respectively, with 16 bases between them. CDR3 length equals 13 residues. As DNA, the CDR3 is TGTGCCAGCACCACGGGCCAGGGTGGGACCCAGTACTTC. It is translated as CASTTGQGGTQYF.

Ten or more counts support this clonotype. The J gene is TRBJ2-7, the V gene TRBV29-1, with D maybe TRBD2 (7 bases). V was pared by 3 bases and J by 2 bases, with 11 bases between. The CDR3 is 13 amino acids. Per germline, CDR1 SQVTM and CDR2 ANQGSEA. CDR3 in amino acids: CSVETGGPYEQYF. The CDR3 DNA reads TGCAGCGTTGAGACGGGGGGCCCCTACGAGCAGTACTTC.

This clonotype was seen ten or more times. V usage is TRBV18 and J usage is TRBJ2-3, with D unresolved. Germline assignment: CDR1 KGHSH and CDR2 LQKENI. CDR3 length equals 12 residues. The V gene lost 8 bases and the J gene lost 3 bases, with 9 bases spanning the gap. The CDR3 reads CASSPRTDTQYF. CDR3 DNA: TGTGCCAGCAGTCCCCGGACAGATACGCAGTATTTT.

This clonotype has a count of ten or more. The chain uses TRBV12-3 or TRBV12-4 and TRBJ2-7; perhaps TRBD2 as D (6 bases). V lost 7 bases, J lost 3 bases, and 10 bases lay in between. This CDR3 is 12 amino acids long. The CDR3 bases are TGTGCCAGCACCGTGGGAGGCTACGAGCAGTACTTC. Translating it yields CASTVGGYEQYF.

This clonotype has a count of ten or more. This sequence joins TRBV29-1 and TRBJ2-5; 10 nucleotides match TRBD2. Trimming cost V 4 bases and J 5 bases; bases outside gene matches: 19. The CDR3 spans 18 residues. Germline CDR1 is SQVTM and CDR2 is ANQGSEA. The CDR3 region is CSVGGFKVAGGPGETQYF. CDR3 nucleotides: TGCAGCGTTGGGGGGTTTAAAGTAGCGGGAGGTCCGGGTGAGACCCAGTACTTC.

The sample holds many counts of this clonotype. The V gene is TRBV12-3 or TRBV12-4, the J gene TRBJ2-4; D gene ambiguous. CDR3 size: 12 residues. The ends were cut back, 1 base at V and 6 bases at J, with 4 bases in the middle. The CDR3 DNA sequence: TGTGCCAGCAGTTTAGGACTAAACATTCAGTACTTC. Amino acids: CASSLGLNIQYF.

This clonotype has a count of ten or more. This chain links TRBV30 with TRBJ2-2; unclear D gene. The V and J ends lost 1 base and 7 bases respectively, with 10 bases between them. Germline CDR1 and CDR2: GTSNPN and SVGIG (reference sequence). The CDR3 has 13 amino acids. CDR3 bases: TGTGCCTGGAGTGGTCAGCTAAGCGGGGAGCTGTTTTTT. Protein sequence: CAWSGQLSGELFF.

This clonotype was detected only a few times. The chain employs TRBV18 and TRBJ1-1; 8 nucleotides agree with TRBD1. The CDR3 is 18 residues long. The ends lost 0 bases at V and 6 bases at J; junction bases unmatched: 15. Germline V CDR1 and CDR2: KGHSH, LQKENI. The CDR3 nucleotides read TGTGCCAGCTCACCACCGGGCAGGGGGCGTGTGGTCGGGGCTGAAGCTTTCTTT. As protein: CASSPPGRGRVVGAEAFF.

The sample holds many counts of this clonotype. This rearrangement joins TRBV15 to TRBJ2-3; 10 bases line up with TRBD1. J was trimmed by 4 bases and V by 1 base; bases with no gene match: 8. The germline CDR1 and CDR2 sequences are LNHNV and YYDKDF (reference sequence). The CDR3 sequence is 17 residues long. Here the CDR3 DNA reads TGTGCCACCAGCAGAGGGGCCGGGACAGGGGTGGCAGATACGCAGTATTTT. It encodes CATSRGAGTGVADTQYF.

Points on this clonotype: A much larger clone lies one base from this, so it may be a read error. Given the absence of the conserved phenylalanine or tryptophan at the CDR3 end, a read error is likely. It is unclear where the CDR3 begins or ends on the DNA, so no DNA is shown, and the CDR3 is as TCRdb lists it. The rearrangement uses TRBV21-1 and TRBJ2-1; TRBD2 is taken as the D call from the table, unchecked against the DNA. TRBV21-1 corresponds to a pseudogene. The CDR3 has 12 amino acids, counting both end residues. CDR3 loop: CASSYRGVEQFS.

This clonotype showed up many times. The chain is built from TRBV7-2 and TRBJ2-3; D is uncertain. This CDR3 contains 14 residues. V was trimmed by 5 bases and J by 0 bases, leaving 9 bases between them. CDR1 is SGHTA, CDR2 FQGNSA, per germline. The CDR3 reads CASSKSHSTDTQYF. The CDR3 DNA follows: TGTGCCAGCAGCAAAAGCCACAGCACAGATACGCAGTATTTT.

This clonotype was detected only a few times. V is TRBV19 and J is TRBJ2-1, with D uncertain. Trimming shortened V by 1 base and J by 0 bases, and 13 bases separated the two germline ends. Germline V CDR1 and CDR2: LNHDA, SQIVND (reference sequence). The CDR3 covers 17 residues. The CDR3, as DNA: TGTGCCAGTAGTATAGCAGCAAGATTTAGCTCCTACAATGAGCAGTTCTTC. It yields the protein CASSIAARFSSYNEQFF.

This clonotype has ten or more counts. V usage is TRBV12-3 or TRBV12-4 and J usage is TRBJ2-5; 7 nucleotides agree with TRBD1. The V and J ends lost 5 bases and 3 bases, in that order; junction bases with no gene match: 6. The CDR3 runs 14 residues. CDR3 loop: CASSGRDSEETQYF. In nucleotides, the CDR3 is TGTGCCAGCAGTGGCCGGGACAGTGAAGAGACCCAGTACTTC.

Ten or more counts support this clonotype. The chain has TRBV12-3 or TRBV12-4 and TRBJ2-3; D gene ambiguous. This CDR3 has 13 amino acids. V dropped 5 bases and J dropped 0 bases, with 6 bases sitting between them. In DNA, the CDR3 is TGTGCCAGCAGTACTCCCAGCACAGATACGCAGTATTTT. Its translation: CASSTPSTDTQYF.

This rearrangement joins TRBV12-3 or TRBV12-4 to TRBJ2-1; 10 positions agree with TRBD1. J was trimmed by 4 bases and V by 6 bases; bases with no gene match: 6. This CDR3 region has 15 residues. The CDR3 DNA is TGTGCCAGCAGACCCGGGACAGGGGTTTACAATGAGCAGTTCTTC. Protein: CASRPGTGVYNEQFF.

This clonotype appeared a few times. The chain couples TRBV12-3 or TRBV12-4 to TRBJ1-1, with D possibly TRBD1 on 5 matching bases. Trimming shortened V by 6 bases and J by 11 bases, and 16 bases separated the two germline ends. The CDR3 consists of 12 residues. CDR3 sequence: CASRARDYKAFF. CDR3 in DNA: TGTGCCAGCAGAGCCCGGGACTATAAGGCTTTCTTT.

There are many counts of this clonotype. J is TRBJ2-3 and V is TRBV2; 8 bases map to TRBD2. With V trimmed by 6 bases and J by 5 bases, 10 bases remained unmatched. There are 15 residues in the CDR3. CDR1 is SNHLY, CDR2 FYNNEI, per germline. The CDR3 loop is CASSATSGRGDTQYF. CDR3 in DNA: TGTGCCAGCAGCGCTACTAGCGGACGAGGAGATACGCAGTATTTT.

This clonotype showed up many times. The J gene is TRBJ2-7, the V gene TRBV12-3 or TRBV12-4; maybe TRBD2 (7 bases). The V end was cut by 6 bases, the J end by 2 bases, with 14 bases between. The CDR3 runs 14 residues. CDR3 amino acids: CASSLRGAAYEQYF. CDR3 nucleotides: TGTGCCAGCAGCCTCCGGGGGGCTGCCTACGAGCAGTACTTC.

The sample holds many counts of this clonotype. The rearrangement uses TRBV12-3 or TRBV12-4 and TRBJ2-1, with D possibly matching TRBD1 (6 bases). This CDR3 contains 14 residues. V lost 6 bases, J lost 6 bases, and 15 bases lay in between. In DNA form, the CDR3 reads TGTGCCAGCAGCTTCTGGACAGCCCGCAATGAGCAGTTCTTC. It translates to CASSFWTARNEQFF.